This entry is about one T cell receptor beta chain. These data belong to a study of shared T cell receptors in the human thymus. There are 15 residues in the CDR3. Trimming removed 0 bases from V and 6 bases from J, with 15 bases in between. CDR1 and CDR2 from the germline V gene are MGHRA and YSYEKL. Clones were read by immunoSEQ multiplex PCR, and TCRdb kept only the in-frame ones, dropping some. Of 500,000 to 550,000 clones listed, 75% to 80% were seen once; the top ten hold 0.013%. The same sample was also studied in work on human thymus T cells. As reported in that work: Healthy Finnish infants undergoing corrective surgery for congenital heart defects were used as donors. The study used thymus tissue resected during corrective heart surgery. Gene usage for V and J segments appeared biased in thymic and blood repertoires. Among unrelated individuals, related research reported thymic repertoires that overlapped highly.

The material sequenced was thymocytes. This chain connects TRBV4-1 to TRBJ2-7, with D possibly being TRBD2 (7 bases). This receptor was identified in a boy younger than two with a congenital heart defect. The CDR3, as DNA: TGCGCCAGCAGCCAAGATAGAGAGGGGGGGGGCGAGCAGTACTTC. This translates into CASSQDREGGGEQYF.